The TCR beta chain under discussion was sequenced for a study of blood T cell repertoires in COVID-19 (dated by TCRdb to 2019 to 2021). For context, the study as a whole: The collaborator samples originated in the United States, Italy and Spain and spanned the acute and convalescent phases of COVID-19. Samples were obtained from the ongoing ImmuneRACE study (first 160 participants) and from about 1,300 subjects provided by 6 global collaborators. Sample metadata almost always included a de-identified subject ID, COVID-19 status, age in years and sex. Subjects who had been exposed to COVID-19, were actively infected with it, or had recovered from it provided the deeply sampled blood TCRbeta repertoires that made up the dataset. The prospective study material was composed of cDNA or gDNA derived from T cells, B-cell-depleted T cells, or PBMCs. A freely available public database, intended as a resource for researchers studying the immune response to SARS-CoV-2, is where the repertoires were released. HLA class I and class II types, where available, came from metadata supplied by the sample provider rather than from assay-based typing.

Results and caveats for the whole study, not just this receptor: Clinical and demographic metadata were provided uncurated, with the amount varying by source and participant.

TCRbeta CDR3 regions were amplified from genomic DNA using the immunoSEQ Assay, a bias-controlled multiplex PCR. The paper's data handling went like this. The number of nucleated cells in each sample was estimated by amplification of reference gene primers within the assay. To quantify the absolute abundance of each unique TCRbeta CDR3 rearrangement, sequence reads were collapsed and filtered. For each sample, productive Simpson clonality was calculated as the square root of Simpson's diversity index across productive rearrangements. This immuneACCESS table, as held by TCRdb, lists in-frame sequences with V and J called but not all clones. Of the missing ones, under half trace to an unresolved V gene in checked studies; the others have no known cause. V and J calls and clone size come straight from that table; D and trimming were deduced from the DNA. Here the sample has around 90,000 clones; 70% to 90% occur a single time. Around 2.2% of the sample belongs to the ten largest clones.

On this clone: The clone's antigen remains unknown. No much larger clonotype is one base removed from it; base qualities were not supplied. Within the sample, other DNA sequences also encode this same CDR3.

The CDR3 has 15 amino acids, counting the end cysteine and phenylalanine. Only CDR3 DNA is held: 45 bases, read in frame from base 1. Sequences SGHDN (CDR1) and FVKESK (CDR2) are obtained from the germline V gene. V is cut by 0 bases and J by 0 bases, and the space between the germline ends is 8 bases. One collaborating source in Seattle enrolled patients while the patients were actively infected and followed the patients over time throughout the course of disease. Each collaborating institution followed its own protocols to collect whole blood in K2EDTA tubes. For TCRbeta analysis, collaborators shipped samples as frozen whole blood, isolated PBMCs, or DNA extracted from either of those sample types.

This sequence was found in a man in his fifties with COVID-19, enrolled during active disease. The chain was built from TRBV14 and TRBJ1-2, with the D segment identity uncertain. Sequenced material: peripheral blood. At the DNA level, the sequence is TGTGCCAGCAGCCAAGATCTGGCAGCTAACTATGGCTACACCTTC. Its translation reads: CASSQDLAANYGYTF.